One TCR beta chain is described in this entry. Its recognized antigen is unknown. No base qualities exist here, and no much larger clone lies one base off it. The library came from the immunoSEQ multiplex PCR assay. A mixture of 60 forward primers for TCR Vbeta segments and 13 reverse primers for TCR Jbeta segments was used in the multiplex PCR. Amplification of the CDR3 region of rearranged TCR beta genes was performed with a multiplex PCR assay on genomic DNA. The Illumina HiSeq System was used to sequence the amplified TCR beta libraries as 87-base-pair reads. Per the source publication's procedure: A later analysis tallied around 80 million unique TCR beta chains across the 650 to 750 repertoires, and about 10 million of those chains were shared by two or more donors. A nearest-neighbor algorithm error-corrected the raw reads and collapsed the reads into unique sequences, merging closely related sequences to remove PCR and sequencing errors. To assign V, D and J gene segments, CDR3 sequences were aligned to IMGT reference sequences. Each retained sequence needed at least a six-nucleotide match to both a V gene segment and a J gene segment. A rearrangement counted as productive if the CDR3 had no stop codons and remained in frame with V and J, and every other rearrangement counted as non-productive. CDR3 was defined by IMGT convention, running from the second conserved V-encoded cysteine to the conserved J-encoded phenylalanine. The earlier analysis of 500 to 600 of the donors excluded sequences that lacked an unambiguous match to a single V gene segment. In an earlier analysis of several hundred of the donors, V segments were called functional above 56.7% productive rearrangements and were called segregating when the between-donor standard deviation exceeded 5%. A statistical classification framework was built to diagnose cytomegalovirus status from the catalog of TCR beta chain sequences. In a later analysis, TCR nucleotide sequences were compared against IMGT/GENE-DB human TR gene sequences so that V and J genes could be assigned. A later analysis assigned CDR3 sequences and most-parsimonious VDJ recombination scenarios with the TCRdist pipeline. In a later analysis, each TCR beta chain was defined by its CDR3 amino acid sequence together with its V-gene family, and reads without a unique V-gene family were excluded. As a way to deal with suspected cross-contamination and a sequencing artifact, a later analysis dropped 450 to 600 nucleotide sequences that were highly shared and had low generation probability. For each public chain, a later analysis derived a clonal expansion index from normalized ranks of inferred template counts within each repertoire. In a later analysis, generation probabilities were computed using a VDJ recombination model fitted to out-of-frame rearrangements, and the results were checked against IGoR. In a later analysis, TCR-TCR, TCR-HLA and TCR-CMV co-occurrence was scored with hypergeometric tests, and a repertoire-size bias correction was applied to TCR pairs. False discovery rates were estimated in a later analysis by permuting HLA or CMV assignments 20 times. In a later analysis, co-occurring TCRs were grouped using DBSCAN, and TCRdist sequence similarity was added for clustering within HLA-allele-positive subsets. Repertoires with fewer than 30,000 or more than 120,000 public chains, plus five repertoires with anomalous nucleotide sharing, were excluded from co-occurrence clustering. TCRdb retrieved this table from immuneACCESS and kept in-frame rearrangements only. Not all clones are present; in checked studies, unresolved V genes account for under half, and no reason is known for the remainder. From that table come the V and J calls and clone size; the DNA was used to work out D and trimming. Counted in this sample were about 150,000 clones; roughly 77% of them appeared once. The top ten hold approximately 11% of the sample.

The data are from a study of cytomegalovirus exposure and HLA in healthy donors (dated 2017 in TCRdb). Study-wide context: In an earlier analysis of around 540 of the donors, under 300 Gb of sequence data and about 110 million unique TCR beta sequences from 150 million to 200 million T cells were reported. An early release covering around 630 HLA-typed donors comprised about 290 gigabases of sequencing data and around 80 million unique TCR sequences. Of the approximately 400 genotyped donors, approximately 82% fell in the genetic ancestry cluster associated with self-reported Caucasian donors. The aim of the study was to test whether cataloging public T cell receptors could identify signatures of past pathogen exposure. The study used immunosequencing to profile the T cell repertoires of approximately 690 subjects and linked those repertoires to cytomegalovirus serostatus. In addition to the first cohort of around 670 subjects, a separate validation cohort of under 150 different subjects was used. The study combined high-throughput TCR immunosequencing, statistical association of individual TCRs with disease status, and machine learning to predict cytomegalovirus infection status. In a later analysis, previously published TCR beta repertoires from hundreds of donors were re-analyzed and high-resolution HLA genotyping was added so that TCR occurrence patterns could be studied. In the later analysis, no new phenotypic data were used to find candidate immune exposures; instead, reliance was placed on TCR beta sequences and their occurrence across donors. An earlier analysis of 450 to 750 of the donors used high-throughput TCR beta sequencing to judge whether each TCR beta V gene segment behaved as functional or pseudogenic. Donor age, sex, ethnicity and CMV serostatus were collected together with the repertoire data. Genome-wide SNP genotypes for about 65% of the 666 donors were used in a later genetic analysis, which treated that subset as a discovery cohort. All discovery cohort repertoires had been generated on a single sequencing platform. Class I and class II HLA loci were covered by the typing at four-digit resolution. The number of typed donors differed by locus: about 620-640 for A, B, C, DRB1 and DQB1; 500 to 550 for DQA1; roughly 600 for DPA1; and roughly 450 for DPB1. Roughly five DR-DQ haplotypes were handled as single units for association and clustering because linkage in the cohort was strong. Among 300 to 450 genotyped donors of the cohort, an average of 235,054 unique TCR beta nucleotide sequences were sequenced per donor, around 20% of them non-productive. Study-wide findings and limitations: Correlated functional status among segregating V segments might reflect linkage disequilibrium, but an unknown experimental factor could not be ruled out. Because counts were too low, seventeen rarely observed V segments, including chromosome 9 orphons, were excluded from the earlier analysis of 500 to 700 of the donors. Most TCR sequences were seen in very few donors, while some public TCRs were found in many individuals. Only TCR beta chains were sequenced in this cohort, and the absence of alpha or paired-chain data limited detectable features. Assigning TCR associations to individual alleles was difficult when HLA alleles, especially DR and DQ, strongly co-occurred. In a later analysis, HLA-associated TCR beta chains showed more clonal expansion and lower generation probabilities than non-associated chains that were equally common. Because the 87-base-pair reads could not distinguish some IMGT-functional V segments, including TRBV6-2 and TRBV6-3, those segments were excluded. In the study, around 150 TCR beta chains were listed as associated with cytomegalovirus. According to a later analysis, most CMV-associated TCR beta chains appeared to be HLA-restricted, and the HLA associations seemed to be driven largely by CMV exposure. At a false discovery rate of 0.05, a later analysis linked 15,000 to 20,000 TCR beta sequences to specific HLA alleles. Cytomegalovirus status was reported to be diagnosed by the classifier with high specificity and sensitivity in both the original and validation cohorts. A cluster of highly shared sequence variants was judged likely to represent a technical artifact of the sequencing pipeline. In vitro tests confirmed that a few of the cytomegalovirus-associated TCR beta chains recognize cytomegalovirus antigens. A further reported finding was that TCR beta sequences accurately predicted the HLA-A and HLA-B alleles for most subjects in the first cohort. CMV serostatus was the only immune exposure information available for the cohort. HLA typing was unavailable for some donors at each locus, so association tests used only the typed subset. An earlier analysis of several hundred of the donors showed that most TCR beta V segments appeared in productive rearrangements either about 87% or about 30% of the time, which broadly matched IMGT annotations. In a later analysis, several top co-occurrence clusters were reported to appear linked to parvovirus B19, influenza, CMV and Epstein-Barr virus. An association between a missense DCLRE1C variant and V-gene and J-gene trimming of TCR beta chains was found in a later genetic analysis and replicated in an independent cohort. Presence/absence analyses assumed roughly uniform sequencing depth across donors, an assumption that may not hold. According to the authors, the approach could potentially be generalized to other disease states and immunological phenotypes. In a later genetic analysis, fewer N-insertions in productive TCRs were reported among donors in an Asian-associated ancestry cluster than the approximately 670-donor mean. According to a later analysis, TCR association rates differed among HLA loci, with DRB1 alleles showing the most associated TCRs and HLA-C alleles showing the fewest.

The cohort comprised fewer than 750 healthy bone marrow donors. At the time of sampling, every cohort member was nominally healthy, though immune exposures that went unrecorded were likely present. The donor tested CMV seropositive and was one of the 289 seropositive cohort members. Every donor gave a peripheral blood sample, and the peripheral blood mononuclear cells from that sample were used for TCR beta sequencing. The Qiagen DNeasy Blood Extraction Kit was used to extract genomic DNA from the blood cell samples. Trimming takes 5 bases from V and 7 bases from J, and the germline ends sit 12 bases apart. Via the germline V gene, CDR1 is MNHEY and CDR2 SVGAGI. From the cysteine up to the phenylalanine, the CDR3 has a length of 13 residues. This entry keeps only the CDR3 DNA: 39 bases, framed from base 1.

The chain employs TRBV6-5 and TRBJ1-5; perhaps TRBD1 is the D gene, with 6 bases matching. The sample taken for sequencing was PBMCs. This clonotype originated in a man aged 18 to 30 in good health and CMV-seropositive. CDR3 sequence: CASSEYRDQPQHF. Read as DNA, the sequence is TGTGCCAGCAGTGAATACAGGGACCAGCCCCAGCATTTT.